This is a list of T cell receptor beta chains from one sample in a study of cytomegalovirus exposure and HLA in healthy donors. Using immunoSEQ multiplex PCR, the repertoire was profiled, and TCRdb retains in-frame clones only, with some absent. In the table there are approximately 120,000 clones, about 74% of which are singletons. The sequenced sample consisted of PBMCs. These receptors were taken from a woman in her forties or fifties in good health and CMV-seropositive. The CDR3 runs from the conserved cysteine through the conserved F or W. The D gene is left open where the match is weak. The size of a clone is reported for some rows only, either as once, few or many, or as a class for expanded clones.

D	size	V	J	CDR3	DNA
NA	few	TRBV29-1	TRBJ2-7	CSASGTYEQYF	TGCAGCGCCTCAGGTACCTACGAGCAGTACTTC
TRBD1	NA	TRBV29-1	TRBJ2-2	CSVRQGILDGELFF	TGCAGCGTGCGACAGGGGATTCTTGACGGGGAGCTGTTTTTT
NA	once	TRBV7-6	TRBJ2-5	CASSLGRSYQETQYF	TGTGCCAGCAGCTTAGGGCGGTCGTACCAAGAGACCCAGTACTTC
TRBD1	few	TRBV6-1	TRBJ1-3	CASSDRGQFIGNTIYF	TGTGCCAGCAGTGACAGGGGGCAGTTTATTGGAAACACCATATATTTT
NA	NA	TRBV19	TRBJ1-5	CASSKEGSREPQHF	TGTGCCAGTAGTAAGGAGGGATCGCGGGAGCCCCAGCATTTT
NA	NA	TRBV7-9	TRBJ2-7	CASSATSPSYEQYF	TGTGCCAGCAGTGCAACGAGTCCCTCCTACGAGCAGTACTTC
NA	few	TRBV5-4	TRBJ2-3	CASSLVSGPGGYKDTQYF	TGTGCCAGCAGCTTGGTTAGTGGGCCCGGAGGGTATAAAGATACGCAGTATTTT
TRBD1	NA	TRBV7-8	TRBJ1-4	CASSVGQGGEKLFF	TGTGCCAGCAGTGTCGGACAGGGAGGAGAAAAACTGTTTTTT
NA	NA	TRBV5-1	TRBJ1-1	CASSFGEPLNTEAFF	TGCGCCAGCAGCTTCGGGGAGCCCCTGAACACTGAAGCTTTCTTT
TRBD1	NA	TRBV10-3	TRBJ1-2	CAISTKLRDRGTLNYGYTF	TGTGCCATCAGCACAAAACTCCGGGACAGGGGGACCCTTAACTATGGCTACACCTTC
TRBD1	NA	TRBV5-1	TRBJ2-7	CASSLEQGANEQYF	TGCGCCAGCAGCTTGGAACAGGGGGCCAACGAGCAGTACTTC
NA	few	TRBV5-4	TRBJ1-1	CASSAQGGNTEAFF	TGTGCCAGCAGCGCACAAGGGGGGAACACTGAAGCTTTCTTT
TRBD2	NA	TRBV6-5	TRBJ2-3	CASSSLSGGTDTQYF	TGTGCCAGCAGTTCTCTAAGCGGGGGTACAGATACGCAGTATTTT
TRBD1	NA	TRBV29-1	TRBJ2-2	CSVARQGYNTGELFF	TGCAGCGTTGCAAGACAGGGGTATAACACCGGGGAGCTGTTTTTT
TRBD2	NA	TRBV5-8	TRBJ2-1	CASSLTSGDYNEQFF	TGTGCCAGCAGCCTGACTAGCGGGGACTACAATGAGCAGTTCTTC
NA	NA	TRBV7-9	TRBJ2-3	CASSFGGGSDTQYF	TGTGCCAGCAGCTTCGGCGGGGGCTCAGATACGCAGTATTTT
NA	few	TRBV11-2	TRBJ2-7	CASSVGRVGEQYF	TGTGCCAGCTCCGTAGGCAGGGTCGGCGAGCAGTACTTC
NA	NA	TRBV6-5	TRBJ2-7	CASRNRGIRLEQYF	TGTGCCAGCAGGAATAGGGGAATCCGCCTCGAGCAGTACTTC
TRBD1	once	TRBV7-2	TRBJ1-5	CASSSQGAGQPQHF	TGTGCCAGCAGTTCACAGGGGGCTGGACAGCCCCAGCATTTT
NA	NA	TRBV11-2	TRBJ1-5	CASSLATGQPQHF	TGTGCCAGCAGCTTAGCTACCGGTCAGCCCCAGCATTTT
TRBD2	NA	TRBV30	TRBJ2-1	CAWSTGTSNNEQFF	TGTGCCTGGAGTACCGGGACTAGCAACAATGAGCAGTTCTTC
NA	NA	TRBV27	TRBJ1-2	CASSLLGNYGYTF	TGTGCCAGCAGTTTATTGGGCAACTATGGCTACACCTTC
NA	NA	TRBV6-5	TRBJ1-5	CASSTGNRNQPQHF	TGTGCCAGCAGCACAGGAAATAGAAATCAGCCCCAGCATTTT
NA	NA	TRBV6-5	TRBJ1-6	CASSTQGNDSPLHF	TGTGCCAGCAGTACCCAGGGTAATGATTCACCCCTCCACTTT
TRBD1	NA	TRBV13	TRBJ1-3	CASTKRQGGNTIYF	TGTGCCAGCACCAAACGACAGGGAGGAAACACCATATATTTT
TRBD1	NA	TRBV6-1	TRBJ1-2	CASSERTGGIYGYTF	TGTGCCAGCAGTGAACGGACAGGGGGCATCTATGGCTACACCTTC
NA	NA	TRBV30	TRBJ2-5	CAWSVGGAPTETQYF	TGTGCCTGGAGTGTGGGGGGGGCCCCGACCGAGACCCAGTACTTC
NA	NA	TRBV29-1	TRBJ2-4	CSGESDSQNIQYF	TGCAGCGGGGAAAGCGACAGCCAAAACATTCAGTACTTC
NA	NA	TRBV7-3	TRBJ1-4	CASTYDRDRATNEKLFF	TGTGCCAGCACCTACGACAGAGACCGTGCAACTAATGAAAAACTGTTTTTT
NA	few	TRBV6-5	TRBJ2-7	CASSARTGEQYF	TGTGCCAGCAGTGCCCGTACAGGCGAGCAGTACTTC
NA	few	TRBV5-4	TRBJ2-5	CASNPGGSQETQYF	TGTGCCAGCAATCCAGGGGGGAGCCAAGAGACCCAGTACTTC
NA	once	TRBV5-4	TRBJ1-3	CASSLGGVGGNTIYF	TGTGCCAGCAGCTTGGGGGGAGTAGGGGGAAACACCATATATTTT
NA	NA	TRBV19	TRBJ1-5	CASSRGKNQPQHF	TGTGCCAGTAGTCGGGGGAAGAATCAGCCCCAGCATTTT
TRBD2	NA	TRBV5-1	TRBJ2-2	CASSLTGGLDTGELFF	TGCGCCAGCAGCTTGACGGGGGGGCTAGACACCGGGGAGCTGTTTTTT
NA	NA	TRBV6-5	TRBJ2-3	CASSSTGTWGTDTQYF	TGTGCCAGCAGTTCGACCGGGACTTGGGGTACAGATACGCAGTATTTT
NA	NA	TRBV19	TRBJ1-6	CASSTSLNSPLHF	TGTGCCAGTAGTACCAGTCTTAATTCACCCCTCCACTTT
NA	NA	TRBV19	TRBJ1-2	CASRYIPTGIGYTF	TGTGCCAGTAGATACATTCCGACAGGAATCGGCTACACCTTC
NA	NA	TRBV28	TRBJ2-7	CASFDPSDYEQYF	TGTGCCAGCTTTGACCCAAGCGACTACGAGCAGTACTTC
TRBD1	NA	TRBV18	TRBJ1-2	CASSLGQDYGYTF	TGTGCCAGCTCACTTGGACAGGACTATGGCTACACCTTC
TRBD1	NA	TRBV27	TRBJ1-2	CASSGGAGTGAGGYTF	TGTGCCAGCAGTGGGGGGGCCGGGACAGGGGCTGGAGGCTACACCTTC
TRBD1	NA	TRBV10-3	TRBJ1-4	CAIRGDSDNEKLFF	TGTGCCATCAGGGGGGACAGCGATAATGAAAAACTGTTTTTT
NA	NA	TRBV5-1	TRBJ2-2	CASSLKRLNTGELFF	TGCGCCAGCAGCCTGAAGCGCCTCAACACCGGGGAGCTGTTTTTT
NA	NA	TRBV11-2	TRBJ2-5	CASSFQRRTVQEAQYF	TGTGCCAGCAGCTTCCAACGGAGGACAGTTCAAGAGGCCCAGTACTTC
NA	NA	TRBV9	TRBJ1-2	CASSRGSNYGYTF	TGTGCCAGCAGCAGAGGGTCTAACTATGGCTACACCTTC
NA	NA	TRBV30	TRBJ1-6	CARGPGGALHF	TGTGCCCGCGGGCCAGGAGGGGCCCTCCACTTT
TRBD1	once	TRBV5-4	TRBJ1-2	CASSLTGGSGGYTF	TGTGCCAGCAGCTTGACAGGGGGCAGTGGTGGCTACACCTTC
NA	NA	TRBV7-2	TRBJ2-2	CASSRRGDLNTGELFF	TGTGCCAGCAGCAGGAGGGGCGATTTGAACACCGGGGAGCTGTTTTTT
NA	NA	TRBV15	TRBJ1-1	CATSSTGLMNTEAFF	TGTGCCACCAGCAGTACGGGACTTATGAACACTGAAGCTTTCTTT
NA	NA	TRBV11-3	TRBJ2-1	CASSLSGLNNEQFF	TGTGCCAGCAGCTTGTCGGGACTTAACAATGAGCAGTTCTTC